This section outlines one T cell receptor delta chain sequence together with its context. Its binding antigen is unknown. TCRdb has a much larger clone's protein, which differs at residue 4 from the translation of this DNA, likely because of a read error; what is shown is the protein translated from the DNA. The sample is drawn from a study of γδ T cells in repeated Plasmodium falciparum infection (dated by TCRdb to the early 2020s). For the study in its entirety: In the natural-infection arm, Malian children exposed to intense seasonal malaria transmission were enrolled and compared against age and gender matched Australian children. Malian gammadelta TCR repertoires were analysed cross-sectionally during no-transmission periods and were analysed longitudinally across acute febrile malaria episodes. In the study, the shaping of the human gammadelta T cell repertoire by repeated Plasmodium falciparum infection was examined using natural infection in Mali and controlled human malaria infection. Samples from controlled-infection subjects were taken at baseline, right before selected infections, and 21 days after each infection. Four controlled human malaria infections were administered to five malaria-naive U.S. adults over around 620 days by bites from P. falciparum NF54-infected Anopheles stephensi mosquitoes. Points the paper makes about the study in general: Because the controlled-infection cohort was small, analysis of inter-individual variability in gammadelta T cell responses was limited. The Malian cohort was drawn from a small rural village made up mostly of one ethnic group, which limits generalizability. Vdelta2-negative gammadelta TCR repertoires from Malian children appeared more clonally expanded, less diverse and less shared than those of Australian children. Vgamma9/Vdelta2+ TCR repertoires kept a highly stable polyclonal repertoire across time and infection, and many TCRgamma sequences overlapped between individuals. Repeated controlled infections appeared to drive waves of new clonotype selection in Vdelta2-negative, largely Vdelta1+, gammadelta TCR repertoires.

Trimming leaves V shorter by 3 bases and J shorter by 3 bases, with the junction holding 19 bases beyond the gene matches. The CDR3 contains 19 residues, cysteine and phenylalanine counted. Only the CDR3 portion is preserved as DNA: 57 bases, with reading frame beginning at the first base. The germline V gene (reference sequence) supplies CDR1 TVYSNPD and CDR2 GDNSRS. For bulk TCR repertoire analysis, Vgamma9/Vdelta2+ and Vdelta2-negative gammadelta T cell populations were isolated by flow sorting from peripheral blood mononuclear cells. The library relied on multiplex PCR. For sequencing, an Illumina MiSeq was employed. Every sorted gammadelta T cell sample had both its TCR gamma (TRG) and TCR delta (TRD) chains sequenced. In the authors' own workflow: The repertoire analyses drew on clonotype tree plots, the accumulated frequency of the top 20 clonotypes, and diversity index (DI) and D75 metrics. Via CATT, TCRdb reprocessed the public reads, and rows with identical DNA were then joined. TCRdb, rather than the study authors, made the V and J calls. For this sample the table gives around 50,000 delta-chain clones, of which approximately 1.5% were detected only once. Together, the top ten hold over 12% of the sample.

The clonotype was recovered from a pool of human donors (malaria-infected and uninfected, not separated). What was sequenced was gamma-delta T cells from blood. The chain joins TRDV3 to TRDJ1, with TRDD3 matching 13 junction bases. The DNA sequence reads TGTGCCTTAACCAAGGGACCATACTGGGGGATACGCAAAGCCGATAAACTCATCTTT. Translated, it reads CALTKGPYWGIRKADKLIF.